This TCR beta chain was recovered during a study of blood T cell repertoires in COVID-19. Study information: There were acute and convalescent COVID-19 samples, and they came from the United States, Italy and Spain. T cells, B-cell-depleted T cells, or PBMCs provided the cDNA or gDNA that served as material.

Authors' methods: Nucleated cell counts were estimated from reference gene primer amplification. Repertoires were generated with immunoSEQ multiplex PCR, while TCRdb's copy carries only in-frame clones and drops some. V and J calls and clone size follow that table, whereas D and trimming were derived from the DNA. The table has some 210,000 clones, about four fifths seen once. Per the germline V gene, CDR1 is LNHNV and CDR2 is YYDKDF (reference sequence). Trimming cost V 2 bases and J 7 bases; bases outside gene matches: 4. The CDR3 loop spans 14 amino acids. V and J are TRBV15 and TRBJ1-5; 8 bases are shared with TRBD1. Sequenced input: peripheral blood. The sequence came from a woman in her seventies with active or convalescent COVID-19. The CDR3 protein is CATSRTGGVQPQHF. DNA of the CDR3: TGTGCCACCAGCAGAACAGGGGGAGTGCAGCCCCAGCATTTT.